These 4 T cell receptor beta chains came from one sample sequenced in a study of blood T cell repertoires in COVID-19 (TCRdb year 2020). Library prep was done by the immunoSEQ multiplex PCR assay. Here the immuneACCESS table is served through TCRdb, limited to in-frame sequences with V and J called. Missing clones are a known gap in these copies; in checked studies unresolved V genes cover under half, and the rest lacks a known reason. This sample has over 100,000 clones in its table, and 70% to 85% of those were observed once. More than 4.5% of the sample is in the top ten clones. The sequenced sample was peripheral blood. These receptor sequences come from a woman in her 70s with acute or convalescent COVID-19.

Ten or more counts support this clone. The gene calls are TRBV6-4 and TRBJ1-6; TRBD1 agrees at 8 bases. J lost 7 bases, V lost 6 bases, and 5 bases had no gene match. In germline, CDR1 is MRHNA, CDR2 SNTAGT. There are 14 residues in the CDR3. The CDR3 coding sequence is TGTGCCAGCAGCCCGACAGGGGAGAATTCACCCCTCCACTTT. Its protein is CASSPTGENSPLHF.

CDR3 DNA sequence: TGTGCCAGCAGCTTCCCGCCTCAGGGGGTCTATGGCTACACCTTC. Its protein product is CASSFPPQGVYGYTF. The chain has TRBV7-3 and TRBJ1-2; 7 nucleotides line up with TRBD1. Germline V gene data show CDR1 as SGHTA and CDR2 as FQGTGA. With V trimmed by 3 bases and J by 4 bases, 8 bases remained unmatched. CDR3 size: 15 residues.

This clone was recorded at least ten times. The V and J genes are TRBV18 and TRBJ2-4; 8 nucleotides agree with TRBD1. J lost 9 bases, V lost 4 bases, and 11 bases had no gene match. Germline V gene sequence: CDR1 KGHSH, CDR2 LQKENI. The CDR3 totals 15 residues. CDR3 protein: CASSLNRGYVCIQYF. As DNA, the CDR3 is TGTGCCAGCTCACTAAACAGGGGGTATGTGTGCATTCAGTACTTC. Full variable domain (rest looked up from reference TRBV18 and TRBJ2-4): NAGVMQNPRHLVRRRGQEARLRCSPMKGHSHVYWYRQLPEEGLKFMVYLQKENIIDESGMPKERFSAEFPKEGPSILRIQQVVRGDSAAYFCASSLNRGYVCIQYFGAGTRLSVL.

Only a few counts were recorded for this clone. The rearrangement joins TRBV5-6 to TRBJ1-2; D ambiguous. The length of the CDR3 is 13 residues. Germline CDR1 SGHDT, CDR2 YYEEEE. The V end lost 4 bases, the J end lost 8 bases, and 15 bases lay between the germline ends. In nucleotides, the CDR3 is TGTGCCAGCAGCCCCCCCGGGGAGCGAGGCTACACCTTC. Protein sequence: CASSPPGERGYTF.